This record looks at one T cell receptor beta chain sequence and its context. This record belongs to a study of T cell changes during pregnancy in multiple sclerosis. The table came from immunoSEQ multiplex PCR; TCRdb's copy has only in-frame clones and leaves some out. Seen here are tens of thousands of clones, about 90% observed once, and the top ten hold 0.55% to 0.7%. After removal of 2 bases from V and 3 bases from J, the junction contained 4 bases not matched to a gene. CDR3 size: 14 residues. In germline, CDR1 is SEHNR, CDR2 FQNEAQ (reference sequence). This rearrangement joins TRBV7-9 to TRBJ2-7; the match to TRBD1 covers 7 bases. The sequenced sample was CD4+ T cells from peripheral blood mononuclear cells, obtained in the second trimester of pregnancy. The receptor was derived from a female donor in good health, enrolled as a control in a pregnancy study. The DNA of the CDR3 is TGTGCCAGCAGCTTACGACAGGGCCGCTACGAGCAGTACTTC. Translating gives CASSLRQGRYEQYF. Based on the CDR3 plus reference TRBV7-9 and TRBJ2-7, the full variable domain is DTGVSQNPRHKITKRGQNVTFRCDPISEHNRLYWYRQTLGQGPEFLTYFQNEAQLEKSRLLSDRFSAERPKGSFSTLEIQRTEQGDSAMYLCASSLRQGRYEQYFGPGTRLTVT.